This TCR beta chain was observed in a study of T-cell memory formation after mild COVID-19. General study findings and limits: Clones shrinking between day 15 and 85 showed a balanced CD4/CD8 split, and those that grew later tilted toward CD4+. The pre-infection memory compartment contained some responding clones, suggesting cross-reactive memory joined.

TCRdb reprocessed the 5' RACE reads via MiXCR and lists one record per CDR3 protein. The sample shows roughly 350,000 distinct CDR3 sequences, roughly 21% of them seen only once. The sample holds a few counts of this clonotype. As yet, its antigen is unknown. The CDR3 has 14 amino acids. Trimming stripped 7 bases from V and 0 bases from J, with 13 bases between. Germline values: CDR1 DFQATT, CDR2 SNEGSKA (reference sequence). Sequencing input: PBMCs or a T cell subset sorted from them (not recorded which). The chain couples TRBV20-1 to TRBJ2-1; D remains unclear. This TCR was recovered from an adult woman who had mild COVID-19 (a few samples of this study predate the infection). Cell type and time point are not known. The CDR3 DNA is TGCAGTGTTTTTAGGAGAGGCTCCTACAATGAGCAGTTCTTC. It encodes CSVFRRGSYNEQFF.